The 18 T cell receptor beta chains reported below all come from one sample, sequenced in a study of T cell responses to AZD1222 COVID-19 vaccine. TCRdb's table, derived via immunoSEQ multiplex PCR, lists solely in-frame clones and lacks some. Counted here are 140,000 to 150,000 clones, 93% occurring once; the ten biggest clones make up roughly 5%. Source: peripheral blood, taken on day 0 of AZD1222 vaccination. Receptors originate from an adult in good health.

The chain is built from TRBV18 and TRBJ2-7; D perhaps matches TRBD2 (5 bases). This CDR3 has 14 residues. Trimming pared 6 bases from V and 2 bases from J, leaving 14 bases between. Germline V gene sequence: CDR1 KGHSH, CDR2 LQKENI. The CDR3 is CASSPRTRTYEQYF. The CDR3, as DNA: TGTGCCAGCTCCCCCCGGACTCGAACCTACGAGCAGTACTTC.

V is TRBV6-1 and J is TRBJ2-7; 7 bases map to TRBD1. This CDR3 has 14 residues. The germline gives CDR1 MNHNS, CDR2 SASEGT. The V and J ends lost 3 bases and 2 bases, in that order; junction bases with no gene match: 4. CDR3: CASSDQGQTYEQYF. Written as DNA, the CDR3 is TGTGCCAGCAGTGACCAGGGACAGACCTACGAGCAGTACTTC.

This chain connects TRBV18 to TRBJ2-3; D may be TRBD1 (7 bases). V lost 3 bases to trimming and J lost 3 bases, with 19 bases between them. This CDR3 is 17 amino acids long. Germline V gives CDR1 KGHSH, CDR2 LQKENI. The CDR3 sequence: CASSPGGGGWGTDTQYF. CDR3 DNA: TGTGCCAGCTCACCTGGAGGAGGGGGCTGGGGGACAGATACGCAGTATTTT.

The J gene is TRBJ2-3, the V gene TRBV5-1; 8 bases map to TRBD2. The CDR3 extends over 16 amino acids. Germline-derived CDR1 and CDR2 are SGHRS and YFSETQ. The V gene end was trimmed by 4 bases and the J gene end by 3 bases; junction bases not matched to a gene: 10. The DNA of the CDR3 is TGCGCCAGCAGCCAAATGAGCGGGAGAACGACAGATACGCAGTATTTT. Protein sequence: CASSQMSGRTTDTQYF.

The rearrangement links TRBV3-1 (or the pseudogene TRBV3-2) to TRBJ2-7; 10 bases are a match to TRBD1. Germline CDR1 reads LGHDT; CDR2 reads YNNKEL (reference sequence). There are 17 residues in the CDR3. Trimming removed 1 base from V and 5 bases from J; junction bases left unmatched: 11. The CDR3 spells CASSQVVGTGVPHEQYF. The CDR3 nucleotides read TGTGCCAGCAGCCAAGTTGTCGGGACAGGGGTTCCCCACGAGCAGTACTTC.

This clone was counted only a few times. The chain uses TRBV3-1 (or the pseudogene TRBV3-2) and TRBJ1-2; tentatively, D is TRBD1 (5 bases). The CDR3 runs to 12 residues. The germline V and J ends were trimmed by 2 bases and 6 bases, with 7 bases remaining between them. The germline gives CDR1 LGHDT, CDR2 YNNKEL (reference sequence). In DNA form, the CDR3 reads TGTGCCAGCAGCCAATCCAGGGATGGCTACACCTTC. Translation gives CASSQSRDGYTF.

The chain is built from TRBV12-5 and TRBJ2-7, with 10 bases fitting TRBD2. The CDR3 contains 16 residues. The germline V gene encodes CDR1 LGHNT and CDR2 FRNRAP. Losses at the gene ends were 0 bases for V and 5 bases for J; bases not matched to a gene: 7. CDR3 in DNA: TGTGCTAGTGGTTTGGTACTAGGGACTAGCGATCACGAGCAGTACTTC. Translating it yields CASGLVLGTSDHEQYF.

The J gene is TRBJ2-7, the V gene TRBV28; TRBD1 matches at 9 bases. The trim removed 2 bases at V and 0 bases at J, leaving 2 bases unmatched. From germline, CDR1 is MDHEN and CDR2 SYDVKM. The CDR3 covers 15 residues. In DNA, the CDR3 is TGTGCCAGCAGTTTAGGGACAGGGTACTCCTACGAGCAGTACTTC. This encodes CASSLGTGYSYEQYF.

In its sample, this clone was seen once. This chain uses TRBV30 with TRBJ2-1; TRBD2 agrees at 9 bases. V lost 1 base, J lost 5 bases, and 0 bases stayed unmatched. The CDR3 consists of 13 residues. Looked up from germline, CDR1 is GTSNPN and CDR2 is SVGIG (reference sequence). The CDR3 region has the DNA TGTGCCTGGAGTGCTAGCGGGAACAATGAGCAGTTCTTC. Its translation is CAWSASGNNEQFF.

V gene TRBV30 combines with J gene TRBJ1-3; perhaps TRBD1 as D (5 bases). CDR1 GTSNPN and CDR2 SVGIG come from the germline V gene (reference sequence). The CDR3 has 15 residues. V dropped 0 bases and J dropped 4 bases, with 13 bases sitting between them. CDR3 in DNA: TGTGCCTGGAGTGTACGGAGGGGAGGAGGAAACACCATATATTTT. It codes for CAWSVRRGGGNTIYF.

The V and J genes are TRBV12-3 or TRBV12-4 and TRBJ1-1; D remains unclear. The CDR3 is 13 residues long. Trimming took off 2 bases at V and 0 bases at J, with 4 bases between the two ends. The CDR3 region is CASSLTVNTEAFF. CDR3 DNA: TGTGCCAGCAGTTTAACGGTGAACACTGAAGCTTTCTTT.

The rearrangement uses TRBV25-1 and TRBJ2-7; the D gene is possibly TRBD2 (6 bases). CDR1 MGHDK and CDR2 SYGVNS come from the germline V gene. V lost 7 bases and J 3 bases, leaving 16 bases between the germline ends. The CDR3 is 14 amino acids. The CDR3 nucleotides are TGTGCCAGCACGGAGGAGGGACCCATCTACGAGCAGTACTTC. Its protein product is CASTEEGPIYEQYF.

The chain employs TRBV9 and TRBJ2-1, with TRBD2 matching 10 bases. Per the germline V gene, CDR1 is SGDLS and CDR2 is YYNGEE. V gave up 4 bases and J gave up 4 bases; unmatched junction bases: 5. This CDR3 comprises 15 residues. The CDR3 region has the DNA TGTGCCAGCAGCCCGGCAGCGGGAGGGTACAATGAGCAGTTCTTC. It yields the protein CASSPAAGGYNEQFF.

The chain combines TRBV19 with TRBJ2-7; D may match TRBD1 or TRBD2 (5 bases each). Trimming shortened V by 1 base and J by 3 bases, and 10 bases separated the two germline ends. Germline values: CDR1 LNHDA, CDR2 SQIVND (reference sequence). The CDR3 has 14 amino acids. CDR3 amino acids: CASSIVGGNYEQYF. The CDR3 DNA reads TGTGCCAGTAGTATAGTTGGGGGAAACTACGAGCAGTACTTC.

J is TRBJ1-5 and V is TRBV6-5; D remains unclear. The CDR3 runs 15 residues. Germline values: CDR1 MNHEY, CDR2 SVGAGI. Trimming left V 4 bases short and J 0 bases short, with 10 bases between. This CDR3 reads CASSSGQFSNQPQHF. The DNA of the CDR3 is TGTGCCAGCAGTTCTGGGCAATTTAGCAATCAGCCCCAGCATTTT.

The V gene is TRBV30, the J gene TRBJ2-7; 13 positions match TRBD2. Germline lookup yields CDR1 GTSNPN and CDR2 SVGIG (reference sequence). This CDR3 comprises 15 residues. Trimming at V came to 1 base and at J to 7 bases, leaving 7 bases not matched to a gene. CDR3 nucleotides: TGTGCCTGGAGTGCCGGACTAGCGGGAGTAGGGGAGCAGTACTTC. Amino acid sequence: CAWSAGLAGVGEQYF.

The rearrangement uses TRBV6-5 and TRBJ1-5; unclear D gene. The CDR3 consists of 15 residues. CDR1 is MNHEY, CDR2 SVGAGI, per germline. Trimming took 5 bases from V and 2 from J, leaving 13 bases between them. The chain's CDR3 is CASSPSPEGNQPQHF. Written as DNA, the CDR3 is TGTGCCAGCAGTCCGTCCCCGGAGGGCAATCAGCCCCAGCATTTT.

The V gene is TRBV13, the J gene TRBJ2-1; 12 bases fit TRBD2. This CDR3 region has 15 residues. CDR1 PRHDT and CDR2 FYEKMQ come from the germline V gene (reference sequence). V lost 5 bases to trimming and J lost 3 bases; unmatched junction nucleotides: 2. The CDR3 sequence is CASSGTSGLYNEQFF. In DNA form, the CDR3 reads TGTGCCAGCAGCGGGACTAGCGGGCTCTACAATGAGCAGTTCTTC.